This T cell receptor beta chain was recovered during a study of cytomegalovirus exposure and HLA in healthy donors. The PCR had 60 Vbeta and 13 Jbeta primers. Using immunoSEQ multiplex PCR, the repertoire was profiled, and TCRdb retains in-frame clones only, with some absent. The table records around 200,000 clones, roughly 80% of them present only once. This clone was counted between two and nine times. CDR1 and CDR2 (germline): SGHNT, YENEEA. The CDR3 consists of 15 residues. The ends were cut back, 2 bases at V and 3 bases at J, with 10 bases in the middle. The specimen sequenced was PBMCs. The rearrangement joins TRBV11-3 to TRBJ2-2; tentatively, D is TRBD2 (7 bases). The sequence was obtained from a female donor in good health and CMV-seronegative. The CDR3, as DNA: TGTGCCAGCAGCTTACAGGGGAGGGACACCGGGGAGCTGTTTTTT. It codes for CASSLQGRDTGELFF.